This TCR beta chain was profiled in a study of CXCR3-negative and CXCR3-positive naive CD8 T cells. Per germline, CDR1 PRHDT and CDR2 FYEKMQ (reference sequence). This CDR3 is built from 12 residues. Researchers prepared the TRB cDNA libraries using 5' RACE with UMI labels. TCRdb reanalyzed the 5' RACE reads and collapses them to one entry per CDR3 protein, without DNA. The sample table sets out about 92,000 distinct CDR3 sequences. Comment on this clonotype: Its target is unknown.

The study's findings and limits: TRBV-TRBJ usage was alike in naive CXCR3-negative and CXCR3-positive cells but differed in memory cells. Naive subsets were similarly diverse, while memory CD8+ repertoires were much less diverse. More hydrophobic TRB CDR3s were found in CXCR3-positive naive cells than in CXCR3-negative naive cells.

This TCR was recovered from a human donor in good health. Some clones in this sample may be carry-over from other donors' samples. The sample comprised naive CXCR3+ CD8+ T cells from blood. The subset denotes: CD45RO-CCR7+CD27+CD95- naive CD8+ T cells expressing CXCR3 (TNR3+). This chain joins TRBV13 and TRBJ2-7. CDR3 amino acids: CASSLGGAEQYF. Full variable domain (rest looked up from reference TRBV13 and TRBJ2-7): AAGVIQSPRHLIKEKRETATLKCYPIPRHDTVYWYQQGPGQDPQFLISFYEKMQSDKGSIPDRFSAQQFSDYHSELNMSSLELGDSALYFCASSLGGAEQYFGPGTRLTVT.